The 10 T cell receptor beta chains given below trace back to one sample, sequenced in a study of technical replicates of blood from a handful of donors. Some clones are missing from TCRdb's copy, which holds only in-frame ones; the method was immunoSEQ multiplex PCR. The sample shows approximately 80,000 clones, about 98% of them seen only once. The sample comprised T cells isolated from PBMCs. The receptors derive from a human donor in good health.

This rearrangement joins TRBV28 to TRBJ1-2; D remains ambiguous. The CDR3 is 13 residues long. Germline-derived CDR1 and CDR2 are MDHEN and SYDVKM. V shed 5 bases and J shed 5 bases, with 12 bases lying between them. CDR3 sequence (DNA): TGTGCCAGCAGTGTTATCACTTCATATGGCTACACCTTC. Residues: CASSVITSYGYTF.

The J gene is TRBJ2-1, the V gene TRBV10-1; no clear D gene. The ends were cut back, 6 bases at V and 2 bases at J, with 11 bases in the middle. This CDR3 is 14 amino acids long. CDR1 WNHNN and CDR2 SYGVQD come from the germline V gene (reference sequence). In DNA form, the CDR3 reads TGCGCCAGCAGCCGGGTTATTCCCTACAATGAGCAGTTCTTC. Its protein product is CASSRVIPYNEQFF.

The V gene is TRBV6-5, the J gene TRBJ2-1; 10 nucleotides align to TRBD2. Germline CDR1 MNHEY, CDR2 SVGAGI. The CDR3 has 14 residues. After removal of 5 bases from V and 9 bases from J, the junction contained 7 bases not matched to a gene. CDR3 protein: CASSLSGGATEQFF. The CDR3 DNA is TGTGCCAGCAGTCTCAGCGGGGGGGCTACTGAGCAGTTCTTC.

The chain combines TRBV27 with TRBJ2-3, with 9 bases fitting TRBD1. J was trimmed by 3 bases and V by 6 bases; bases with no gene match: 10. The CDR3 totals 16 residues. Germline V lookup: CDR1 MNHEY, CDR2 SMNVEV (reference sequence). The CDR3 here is CASSLLPGTGTDTQYF. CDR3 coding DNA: TGTGCCAGCAGCCTCCTGCCCGGGACAGGGACAGATACGCAGTATTTT.

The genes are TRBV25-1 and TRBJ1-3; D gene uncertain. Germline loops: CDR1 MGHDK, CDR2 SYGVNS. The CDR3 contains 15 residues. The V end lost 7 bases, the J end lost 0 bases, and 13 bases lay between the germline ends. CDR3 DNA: TGTGCCAGCAACCCCACTCTCGACTCTGGAAACACCATATATTTT. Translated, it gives CASNPTLDSGNTIYF.

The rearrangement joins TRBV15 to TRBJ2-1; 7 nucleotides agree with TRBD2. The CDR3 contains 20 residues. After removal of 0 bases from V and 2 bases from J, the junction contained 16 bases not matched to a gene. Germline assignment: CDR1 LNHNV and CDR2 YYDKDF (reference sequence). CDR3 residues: CATSRDRGLVIGVTYNEQFF. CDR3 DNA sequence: TGTGCCACCAGCAGAGATCGAGGACTAGTCATTGGTGTGACCTACAATGAGCAGTTCTTC.

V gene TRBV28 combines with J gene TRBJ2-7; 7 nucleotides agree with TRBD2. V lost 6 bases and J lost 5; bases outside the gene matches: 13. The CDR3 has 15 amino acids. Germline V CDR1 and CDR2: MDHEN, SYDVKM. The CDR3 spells CASSSSGEGQDEQYF. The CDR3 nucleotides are TGTGCCAGCAGCTCAAGTGGGGAGGGCCAGGACGAGCAGTACTTC.

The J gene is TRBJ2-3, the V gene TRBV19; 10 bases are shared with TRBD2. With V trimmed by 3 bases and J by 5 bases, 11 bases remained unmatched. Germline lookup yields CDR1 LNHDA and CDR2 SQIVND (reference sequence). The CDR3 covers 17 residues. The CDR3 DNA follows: TGTGCCAGTAGTATTGGTGGAACTAGCGGGGCGGGAGATACGCAGTATTTT. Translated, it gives CASSIGGTSGAGDTQYF. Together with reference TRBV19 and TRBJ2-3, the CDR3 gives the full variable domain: DGGITQSPKYLFRKEGQNVTLSCEQNLNHDAMYWYRQDPGQGLRLIYYSQIVNDFQKGDIAEGYSVSREKKESFPLTVTSAQKNPTAFYLCASSIGGTSGAGDTQYFGPGTRLTVL.

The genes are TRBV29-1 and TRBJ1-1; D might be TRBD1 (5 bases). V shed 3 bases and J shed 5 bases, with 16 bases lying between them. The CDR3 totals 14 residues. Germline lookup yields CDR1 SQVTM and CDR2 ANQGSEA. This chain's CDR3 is CSVEVGHPGTEAFF. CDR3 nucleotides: TGCAGCGTTGAGGTTGGACACCCCGGTACTGAAGCTTTCTTT.

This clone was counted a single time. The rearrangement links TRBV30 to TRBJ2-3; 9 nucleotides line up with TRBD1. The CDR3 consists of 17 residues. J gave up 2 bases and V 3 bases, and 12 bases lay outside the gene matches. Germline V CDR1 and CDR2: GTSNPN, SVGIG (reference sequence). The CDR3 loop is CAWSLQYRDRDTDTQYF. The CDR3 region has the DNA TGTGCCTGGAGCTTGCAATACCGGGACAGGGACACAGATACGCAGTATTTT.